The rows below give T cell receptor beta chains drawn from one sample of a study of OX40 agonist ivuxolimab in advanced cancers. Sequencing used immunoSEQ multiplex PCR; TCRdb keeps in-frame clones, though not all of them. The sample includes 60,000 to 75,000 clones, around 82% of them seen just once. This material consisted of CD4+ or CD8+ T cells sorted from blood, taken in a trial of the OX40 agonist ivuxolimab. The receptors shown here come from an adult with an advanced solid tumor such as melanoma, head and neck, liver or kidney cancer. Each CDR3 is given with its conserved first and last residue. A D gene is named only where the DNA matches it firmly. A row's size may be missing; if present it is once, few, many or a size class.

CDR3 DNA | CDR3 protein | J gene | D gene | clone size | V gene
TGCGCCAGCAGCTTGCCGCGGGGGGGCCTGGACGATACGCAGTATTTT | CASSLPRGGLDDTQYF | TRBJ2-3 | TRBD2 | . | TRBV5-1
TGTGCCAGCAGCTTACAGGGGGGTTCCTATAATTCACCCCTCCACTTT | CASSLQGGSYNSPLHF | TRBJ1-6 | TRBD1 | . | TRBV7-2
TGTGCCAGCTCACCAAGGGAACAGGGTGTCTATAATTCACCCCTCCACTTT | CASSPREQGVYNSPLHF | TRBJ1-6 | . | . | TRBV18
TGTGCCAGCAGCGTAGGTCGGGGGGGAAACACCATATATTTT | CASSVGRGGNTIYF | TRBJ1-3 | . | . | TRBV9
TGTGCCAGCAGCTTAGTTCCGAGCACCGGGGAGCTGTTTTTT | CASSLVPSTGELFF | TRBJ2-2 | . | . | TRBV7-3
TGTGCCATCAGTGGATCCGGGACAGGGAGGTCGGGGGCCAACGTCCTGACTTTC | CAISGSGTGRSGANVLTF | TRBJ2-6 | TRBD1 | . | TRBV10-3
TGTGCCAGCAGCTTGAGGACGGTGAACACTGAAGCTTTCTTT | CASSLRTVNTEAFF | TRBJ1-1 | . | once | TRBV7-2
TGTGCCAGCAGCCCTCACGGACTAGCGGGAGAAGAGACCCAGTACTTC | CASSPHGLAGEETQYF | TRBJ2-5 | TRBD2 | . | TRBV9
TGTGCCAGCAGCCCCCCAGCGGGAGTTGCCACCGGGGAGCTGTTTTTT | CASSPPAGVATGELFF | TRBJ2-2 | TRBD2 | . | TRBV7-9
TGTGCCAGCACCCAGGGACCGTTTGGTGCCACTGAAGCTTTCTTT | CASTQGPFGATEAFF | TRBJ1-1 | . | . | TRBV6-6
TGTGCCAGCAGCGTCAGTGAGAACACTGAAGCTTTCTTT | CASSVSENTEAFF | TRBJ1-1 | . | once | TRBV7-9
TGTGCCAGCAGTCGGACAGGGTTCGGCGAGCAGTACTTC | CASSRTGFGEQYF | TRBJ2-7 | TRBD1 | medium-sized | TRBV2
TGTGCCAGCAGATGGACAGGGGGGGAGGAAGGCTACACCTTC | CASRWTGGEEGYTF | TRBJ1-2 | TRBD1 | . | TRBV2